The TCR beta chain described here comes from a study of CD8 T cells in Susac syndrome. Study results and limitations: Clonal expansion did not appear in Susac syndrome CD4+ T cell repertoires.

A quantity of about 0.5 to 1 ug RNA underwent reverse transcription using random hexamers. Coverage of TCR beta CDR3 amplification by immunoSEQ multiplex PCR extended to 54 Vbeta and 13 Jbeta. A single record per CDR3 protein comes from TCRdb applying MiXCR to the immunoSEQ multiplex PCR reads. This sample has 150,000 to 200,000 distinct CDR3 sequences, with roughly 95% found just once. The V gene's germline CDR1 is SNHLY and CDR2 FYNNEI. The ends were cut back, 9 bases at V and 4 bases at J, with 9 bases in the middle. The CDR3 runs 11 residues. Turning to this clonotype: Antigen: not known.

The chain combines TRBV2 with TRBJ2-5; D remains ambiguous. This TCR was sampled from a human donor with Susac syndrome. Sequenced: CD4+ T cells from PBMCs. The CDR3 loop reads CARGIPETQYF. Written as DNA, the CDR3 is TGTGCCAGAGGGATTCCAGAGACCCAGTACTTC.